One and the same sample provided the 11 T cell receptor beta chains below, sequenced in a study of cytomegalovirus exposure and HLA in healthy donors (dated by TCRdb to about 2017). Library preparation was by the immunoSEQ multiplex PCR assay. A mixture of 60 forward primers for TCR Vbeta segments and 13 reverse primers for TCR Jbeta segments was used in the multiplex PCR. TCRdb provides this immuneACCESS table in a form limited to in-frame rearrangements. Some clones are lacking; in checked studies, under half of them reflect an unresolved V gene, and why the rest are absent is not known. The sample profile shows about 150,000 clones; around 79% of them were found once. The ten biggest clones cover approximately 6.9% of the sample. The sample taken for sequencing was PBMCs. The origin of the receptors is a woman in her forties in good health and CMV-seropositive.

V is TRBV5-1 and J is TRBJ1-4, with a tentative D call TRBD1 (5 bases). The CDR3 has 16 amino acids. V lost 0 bases and J 5 bases, leaving 14 bases between the germline ends. Germline values: CDR1 SGHRS, CDR2 YFSETQ. The CDR3 loop is CASSLDGRAKNEKLFF. Here the CDR3 DNA reads TGCGCCAGCAGCTTGGATGGCAGGGCCAAGAATGAAAAACTGTTTTTT. Looking up the rest from reference TRBV5-1 and TRBJ1-4 gives the full variable domain: KAGVTQTPRYLIKTRGQQVTLSCSPISGHRSVSWYQQTPGQGLQFLFEYFSETQRNKGNFPGRFSGRQFSNSRSEMNVSTLELGDSALYLCASSLDGRAKNEKLFFGSGTQLSVL.

The chain employs TRBV5-6 and TRBJ1-3; 11 nucleotides agree with TRBD1. CDR3 length: 15 amino acids. The germline CDR1 and CDR2 sequences are SGHDT and YYEEEE. Losses at the gene ends were 3 bases for V and 2 bases for J; bases not matched to a gene: 1. The CDR3 DNA reads as TGTGCCAGCAGCTGGGGACAGGGGGCTGGAAACACCATATATTTT. It codes for CASSWGQGAGNTIYF.

The chain uses TRBV18 and TRBJ1-2; D gene ambiguous. The CDR3 loop spans 13 amino acids. From germline, CDR1 is KGHSH and CDR2 LQKENI. V lost 2 bases to trimming and J lost 5 bases, with 9 bases between them. For the CDR3, the DNA is TGTGCCAGCTCACCAAACAGCTGGTATGGCTACACCTTC. Its protein product is CASSPNSWYGYTF.

The rearrangement joins TRBV25-1 to TRBJ2-5, with D possibly being TRBD2 (5 bases). V was cut by 4 bases and J by 4 bases, with 16 bases left in between. The CDR3 sequence is 15 residues long. Germline assignment: CDR1 MGHDK and CDR2 SYGVNS. This CDR3 is CASSVRQAEGETQYF. Here the CDR3 DNA reads TGTGCCAGCAGTGTTCGGCAGGCCGAGGGAGAGACCCAGTACTTC.

The chain joins TRBV10-2 to TRBJ1-2; D gene ambiguous. The ends were cut back, 3 bases at V and 1 base at J, with 3 bases in the middle. This CDR3 has 12 residues. Germline V gene sequence: CDR1 WSHSY, CDR2 SAAADI. This CDR3 is CASSDNNYGYTF. CDR3 in DNA: TGCGCCAGCAGTGACAATAACTATGGCTACACCTTC.

The count of this clone is one. The gene calls are TRBV7-9 and TRBJ2-3; TRBD2 matches at 11 bases. This CDR3 comprises 17 residues. V was clipped by 5 bases and J by 0 bases; unmatched bases: 7. The germline gives CDR1 SEHNR, CDR2 FQNEAQ (reference sequence). The CDR3 sequence is CASSAGLAEFSTDTQYF. In DNA, the CDR3 is TGTGCCAGCAGCGCGGGACTAGCGGAATTTAGCACAGATACGCAGTATTTT.

The table lists this clone with a count of one. This sequence joins TRBV5-1 and TRBJ1-2; 9 bases align to TRBD1. Germline V gives CDR1 SGHRS, CDR2 YFSETQ. The CDR3 length is 14 residues. The junction had 2 bases not matched to a gene; V was cut back by 2 bases and J by 3 bases. CDR3 DNA sequence: TGCGCCAGCAGCTTAGGGACAGGGTACTATGGCTACACCTTC. This sequence encodes CASSLGTGYYGYTF.

V and J are TRBV5-1 and TRBJ1-3; TRBD1 might be the D (6 bases). In germline, CDR1 is SGHRS, CDR2 YFSETQ. The CDR3 consists of 15 residues. Deletions cut 0 bases from V and 4 bases from J, with 11 bases between. The CDR3 loop is CASSLEQGSGNTIYF. The CDR3 DNA is TGCGCCAGCAGCTTGGAACAGGGAAGCGGAAACACCATATATTTT.

This sequence joins TRBV2 and TRBJ2-1; TRBD2 agrees at 8 bases. The CDR3 consists of 16 residues. Trimming removed 7 bases from V and 7 bases from J; junction bases left unmatched: 15. Germline V CDR1 and CDR2: SNHLY, FYNNEI. The CDR3 sequence is CASILHSGGAWNEQFF. The CDR3 nucleotides are TGTGCCAGCATCCTTCATTCCGGGGGGGCCTGGAATGAGCAGTTCTTC.

This clone was observed a few times. The V and J genes are TRBV13 and TRBJ2-7; perhaps TRBD2 as D (6 bases). V shed 6 bases and J shed 3 bases, with 18 bases lying between them. CDR1 and CDR2 from the germline V gene are PRHDT and FYEKMQ (reference sequence). The CDR3 sequence is 15 residues long. CDR3 nucleotides: TGTGCCAGCAGGGCAACGGGGACTTCAAGCTACGAGCAGTACTTC. This encodes CASRATGTSSYEQYF.

The chain carries TRBV2 and TRBJ1-3; D remains ambiguous. The CDR3 runs to 12 residues. Trimming left V 4 bases short and J 4 bases short, with 5 bases between. Looked up from germline, CDR1 is SNHLY and CDR2 is FYNNEI. CDR3 nucleotide sequence: TGTGCCAGCAGTGGTCTAGGAAACACCATATATTTT. Translated: CASSGLGNTIYF.